This entry concerns a single T cell receptor (beta chain). This entry comes from a study of blood T cell repertoires in COVID-19. Study overall: Some COVID-19 samples were acute and others convalescent; all came from the United States, Italy and Spain. PBMCs, B-cell-depleted T cells, or T cells provided the cDNA or gDNA that made up the material.

Enrolled during active infection, Seattle patients were then followed longitudinally. Original processing methods: Reference gene primer amplification gave nucleated cell count estimates. Sequenced by immunoSEQ multiplex PCR; TCRdb stores in-frame clones only, minus some. D and trimming were read from the DNA, whereas the V and J calls and clone size are those reported in that table. The data show some 300,000 clones, with approximately 90% seen just once and roughly 6.3% held by the top ten. Trimming pared 4 bases from V and 4 bases from J, leaving 9 bases between. CDR3 size: 13 residues. The germline V gene has CDR1 LNHDA and CDR2 SQIVND (reference sequence).

The sequence derives from a woman in her 50s with COVID-19, enrolled during active disease. The material sequenced was peripheral blood. J is TRBJ2-3 and V is TRBV19; D possibly corresponds to TRBD2 (6 bases). The CDR3 nucleotides are TGTGCCAGTAGTAGCGGGGCCGCAGATACGCAGTATTTT. Protein sequence: CASSSGAADTQYF.